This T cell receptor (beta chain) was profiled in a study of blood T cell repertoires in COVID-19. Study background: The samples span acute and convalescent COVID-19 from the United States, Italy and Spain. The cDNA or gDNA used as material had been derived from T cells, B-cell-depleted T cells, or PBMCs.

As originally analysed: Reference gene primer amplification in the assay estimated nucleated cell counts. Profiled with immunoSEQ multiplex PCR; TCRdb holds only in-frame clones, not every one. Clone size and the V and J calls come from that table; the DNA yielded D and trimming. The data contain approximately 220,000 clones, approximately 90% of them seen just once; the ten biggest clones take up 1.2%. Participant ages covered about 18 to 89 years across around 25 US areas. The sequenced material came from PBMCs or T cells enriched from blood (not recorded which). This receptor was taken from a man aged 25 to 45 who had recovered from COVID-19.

The CDR3 nucleotides read TGTGCCAGCAGCCCGTGGACAGGGCGATCTGGGGCCAACGTCCTGACTTTC. Amino acids: CASSPWTGRSGANVLTF. The chain has TRBV11-2 and TRBJ2-6; 8 nucleotides agree with TRBD1. From germline, CDR1 is SGHAT and CDR2 FQNNGV. J lost 1 base, V lost 5 bases, and 7 bases had no gene match. CDR3 size: 17 residues.